A selection of T cell receptor beta chains follows, all from one sample in a study of beta chain features in type 1 diabetes. The table came from immunoSEQ multiplex PCR; TCRdb's copy has only in-frame clones and leaves some out. The sample carries 300,000 to 450,000 clones, over 10% recorded once. The sequenced sample was naive CD4+ T cells from blood. All receptors come from a man between 18 and 29 years old in good health. Both conserved end residues are part of each CDR3. The D gene is left open where the match is weak. Size is omitted from some rows. Given values are once, few, many or a class for expanded clones.

j_call | d_call | v_call | clone_size | cdr3_aa | cdr3_nt
TRBJ2-1 | TRBD1 | TRBV6-6 | - | CASRPRQGPNEQFF | TGTGCCAGCAGACCACGACAGGGGCCTAATGAGCAGTTCTTC
TRBJ2-3 | TRBD2 | TRBV10-3 | - | CAISRTSGSTTDTQYF | TGTGCCATCAGCCGGACTAGCGGGAGTACGACAGATACGCAGTATTTT
TRBJ2-1 | TRBD2 | TRBV7-2 | few | CASSLEGLAVYNEQFF | TGTGCCAGCAGCTTAGAGGGTCTAGCGGTATACAATGAGCAGTTCTTC
TRBJ2-2 | TRBD2 | TRBV7-9 | few | CASSPAVAGNTGELFF | TGTGCCAGCAGCCCCGCCGTAGCGGGGAACACCGGGGAGCTGTTTTTT
TRBJ2-3 | - | TRBV11-3 | - | CASSNPLSDTQYF | TGTGCCAGCAGCAATCCCCTTTCAGATACGCAGTATTTT
TRBJ2-1 | - | TRBV19 | few | CASSIFPGGRRGSSYNEQFF | TGTGCCAGTAGTATATTTCCCGGGGGTCGCAGGGGGAGCTCCTACAATGAGCAGTTCTTC
TRBJ2-1 | TRBD2 | TRBV7-8 | few | CASSPTSGSSYNEQFF | TGTGCCAGCAGCCCGACTAGCGGGAGTTCCTACAATGAGCAGTTCTTC
TRBJ2-1 | - | TRBV6-1 | few | CASSDPPGGVNEQFF | TGTGCCAGCAGTGATCCGCCCGGAGGGGTCAATGAGCAGTTCTTC
TRBJ2-5 | - | TRBV7-3 | few | CASSPVFGADETQYF | TGTGCCAGCAGCCCCGTTTTTGGGGCCGACGAGACCCAGTACTTC
TRBJ2-7 | - | TRBV28 | - | CASRPAGYEQYF | TGTGCCAGCCGGCCCGCGGGGTACGAGCAGTACTTC
TRBJ1-4 | - | TRBV25-1 | few | CASSSGGDEKLFF | TGTGCCAGCAGTAGTGGGGGGGATGAAAAACTGTTTTTT
TRBJ1-1 | - | TRBV7-2 | few | CASSPPGGRTEAFF | TGTGCCAGCAGCCCCCCGGGGGGAAGAACTGAAGCTTTCTTT
TRBJ2-6 | - | TRBV23-1 | - | CASSQSEKAGENSGANVLTF | TGCGCCAGCAGTCAATCCGAAAAGGCAGGGGAGAACTCTGGGGCCAACGTCCTGACTTTC
TRBJ1-2 | - | TRBV18 | - | CASSPDSNYGYTF | TGTGCCAGCTCACCAGACAGTAACTATGGCTACACCTTC
TRBJ1-3 | - | TRBV11-3 | - | CASSLPHVRRARSSGNTIYF | TGTGCCAGCAGCTTACCCCATGTCCGGAGGGCAAGGAGCTCTGGAAACACCATATATTTT
TRBJ2-5 | - | TRBV5-1 | few | CASSLGTPGETQYF | TGCGCCAGCAGCTTGGGGACTCCGGGGGAGACCCAGTACTTC
TRBJ2-7 | TRBD2 | TRBV28 | - | CASRSGVGYEQYF | TGTGCCAGCAGGAGCGGGGTGGGGTACGAGCAGTACTTC
TRBJ2-3 | - | TRBV7-9 | - | CASSLIVGTDTQYF | TGTGCCAGCAGCCTAATCGTCGGCACAGATACGCAGTATTTT
TRBJ2-2 | - | TRBV6-1 | - | CASSASDGSRGTGELFF | TGTGCCAGCAGTGCGTCCGACGGGTCACGGGGCACCGGGGAGCTGTTTTTT
TRBJ2-7 | - | TRBV4-2 | - | CASSRNRDNYEQYF | TGTGCCAGCAGCCGTAACCGGGACAACTACGAGCAGTACTTC
TRBJ2-3 | TRBD1 | TRBV7-8 | few | CASSRAGTGKVDTQYF | TGTGCCAGCAGCCGTGCCGGGACAGGAAAAGTGGATACGCAGTATTTT
TRBJ2-1 | - | TRBV7-3 | few | CASSLSFGSYNEQFF | TGTGCCAGCAGCTTAAGTTTCGGCTCCTACAATGAGCAGTTCTTC
TRBJ2-5 | - | TRBV11-2 | few | CASSRPEQGVQETQYF | TGTGCCAGCAGCCGACCTGAACAGGGTGTCCAAGAGACCCAGTACTTC
TRBJ2-7 | - | TRBV7-9 | few | CASSPGNEQYF | TGTGCCAGCAGCCCGGGGAACGAGCAGTACTTC
TRBJ2-1 | TRBD1 | TRBV5-4 | - | CASSTTGTGEREQFF | TGTGCCAGCAGCACGACCGGGACAGGTGAACGTGAGCAGTTCTTC
TRBJ2-7 | TRBD2 | TRBV5-6 | - | CASRPIAGYTSEQYF | TGTGCCAGCAGACCTATAGCGGGGTATACATCTGAGCAGTACTTC
TRBJ1-3 | - | TRBV18 | few | CASSPSEGVYGNTIYF | TGTGCCAGCTCACCTTCGGAGGGTGTCTATGGAAACACCATATATTTT
TRBJ1-4 | - | TRBV6-1 | - | CASRMGQANEKLFF | TGTGCCAGCAGGATGGGGCAGGCTAATGAAAAACTGTTTTTT
TRBJ2-3 | TRBD1 | TRBV9 | few | CASSVGPDRVADTQYF | TGTGCCAGCAGCGTTGGTCCGGACAGGGTTGCAGATACGCAGTATTTT
TRBJ2-5 | TRBD2 | TRBV7-2 | few | CASSYWAGEETQYF | TGTGCCAGCAGCTACTGGGCGGGGGAAGAGACCCAGTACTTC
TRBJ2-7 | - | TRBV6-6 | - | CATLGRVSYEQYF | TGTGCCACCTTGGGCAGGGTGAGCTACGAGCAGTACTTC
TRBJ1-2 | - | TRBV2 | few | CASSEDPSGAGIYGYTF | TGTGCCAGCAGTGAAGACCCATCTGGGGCGGGGATCTATGGCTACACCTTC
TRBJ2-7 | - | TRBV21-1 | few | CASSNRDWSSYEQYF | TGTGCCAGCAGCAATCGGGACTGGAGCTCCTACGAGCAGTACTTC
TRBJ1-2 | - | TRBV15 | few | CATSRDHGGNGYTF | TGTGCCACCAGCAGAGATCATGGGGGGAACGGCTACACCTTC
TRBJ2-3 | - | TRBV10-3 | few | CAISGRVPSSTDTQYF | TGTGCCATCAGTGGCCGGGTCCCTAGCAGCACAGATACGCAGTATTTT
TRBJ2-2 | TRBD2 | TRBV9 | few | CASSALAGGGTGELFF | TGTGCCAGCAGCGCCCTAGCGGGGGGAGGGACCGGGGAGCTGTTTTTT
TRBJ2-3 | - | TRBV28 | few | CASRGAVSTDTQYF | TGTGCCAGCAGGGGGGCCGTTAGCACAGATACGCAGTATTTT
TRBJ2-7 | TRBD2 | TRBV11-2 | - | CASSLRRLAGVGEQYF | TGTGCCAGCAGCTTAAGACGACTAGCGGGAGTTGGCGAGCAGTACTTC
TRBJ2-2 | TRBD2 | TRBV7-9 | few | CASRTGLAGGGPGELFF | TGTGCCAGCAGGACGGGACTAGCGGGAGGCGGGCCCGGGGAGCTGTTTTTT
TRBJ1-3 | - | TRBV7-2 | - | CASSPWAFHSSGNTIYF | TGTGCCAGCAGCCCTTGGGCCTTCCATAGCTCTGGAAACACCATATATTTT
TRBJ1-2 | - | TRBV4-1 | few | CASSLGGPASYGYTF | TGCGCCAGCAGCCTGGGGGGGCCGGCGAGCTATGGCTACACCTTC
TRBJ2-3 | - | TRBV6-1 | - | CASSGYRVGDTQYF | TGTGCCAGCAGTGGGTACAGGGTTGGAGATACGCAGTATTTT
TRBJ2-6 | - | TRBV28 | few | CASNGPSVAGANVLTF | TGTGCCAGCAATGGTCCATCGGTAGCTGGGGCCAACGTCCTGACTTTC
TRBJ1-2 | - | TRBV2 | few | CASSDPGDYTF | TGTGCCAGCAGTGATCCCGGGGACTACACCTTC
TRBJ2-3 | - | TRBV20-1 | few | CSAWRPTQYF | TGCAGTGCTTGGAGGCCTACGCAGTATTTT
TRBJ1-2 | TRBD1 | TRBV4-3 | few | CASSLGQGRSYGYTF | TGCGCCAGCAGCCTAGGACAGGGCCGGAGTTATGGCTACACCTTC
TRBJ1-3 | - | TRBV28 | - | CASSRTGTPYTIYF | TGTGCCAGCAGCAGAACCGGGACACCTTACACCATATATTTT
TRBJ1-1 | - | TRBV4-3 | few | CASSPEAVTLNTEAFF | TGCGCCAGCAGCCCGGAGGCAGTAACCCTGAACACTGAAGCTTTCTTT
TRBJ1-1 | - | TRBV5-8 | - | CASSFVHGAFF | TGTGCCAGCAGCTTTGTCCACGGAGCTTTCTTT
TRBJ2-3 | TRBD2 | TRBV5-6 | - | CASSLGERGRTDTQYF | TGTGCCAGCAGCTTGGGGGAGCGGGGGCGCACAGATACGCAGTATTTT
TRBJ1-4 | - | TRBV29-1 | few | CSVGKARREKLFF | TGCAGCGTTGGAAAGGCTCGGAGGGAAAAACTGTTTTTT
TRBJ1-4 | - | TRBV5-4 | - | CASSFGGDEKLFF | TGTGCCAGCAGCTTCGGGGGGGACGAAAAACTGTTTTTT
TRBJ2-7 | - | TRBV28 | few | CASSLGLEQYF | TGTGCCAGCAGCTTGGGACTCGAGCAGTACTTC
TRBJ1-2 | TRBD1 | TRBV11-3 | - | CASSFQGAWGYTF | TGTGCCAGCAGCTTTCAGGGGGCTTGGGGCTACACCTTC
TRBJ1-4 | TRBD1 | TRBV29-1 | - | CSARGGQGAERLFF | TGCAGCGCACGAGGGGGACAGGGGGCAGAGAGGCTGTTTTTT
TRBJ2-7 | - | TRBV7-3 | - | CASSLQSRTYEQYF | TGTGCCAGCAGCTTACAGTCGAGGACCTACGAGCAGTACTTC
TRBJ1-1 | TRBD1 | TRBV30 | - | CAWKGQKNTEAFF | TGTGCCTGGAAGGGACAGAAGAACACTGAAGCTTTCTTT
TRBJ1-1 | - | TRBV5-4 | once | CASSLGRGIWSEAFF | TGTGCCAGCAGCTTGGGTAGGGGGATATGGTCTGAAGCTTTCTTT